This T cell receptor beta chain was captured in a study of siplizumab effects on memory and regulatory T cells. Overall study findings and caveats: Proliferating Tregs in siplizumab cultures were never verified as suppressive. Apparently key alloresponse contributors, naive T cells also seemed more diverse than memory cells.

Produced via immunoSEQ multiplex PCR; TCRdb's table is partial and in-frame only. The sample gives 80,000 to 130,000 clones, more than 85% of which show up once; just over 2.5% is in the top ten. Details on this clone: The antigen is undetermined.

With 1 base removed from V and 3 bases from J, the gap between germline ends came to 13 bases. The germline CDR1 and CDR2 sequences are MGHRA and YSYEKL. The CDR3 is 16 residues long. J is TRBJ1-5 and V is TRBV4-1, with D possibly TRBD1 on 5 matching bases. This sequence originates from a human donor in good health. Some clones in this sample may be carry-over from other donors' samples. The sequencing sample was made of CD4+ T cells sorted from blood. DNA for the CDR3: TGCGCCAGCAGCCAAGGGGGCAGGGCCATCAATCAGCCCCAGCATTTT. This codes for CASSQGGRAINQPQHF.